This T cell receptor (beta chain) was sequenced for a study of blood T cell repertoires in COVID-19. Study background: Some COVID-19 samples were acute and others convalescent; all came from the United States, Italy and Spain. T cells, B-cell-depleted T cells, or PBMCs provided the cDNA or gDNA that served as material.

Trimming shortened V by 0 bases and J by 8 bases, and 7 bases separated the two germline ends. This CDR3 has 13 amino acids. Germline V CDR1 and CDR2: LGHNA, YSLEER. As originally analysed: From reference gene primer amplification, estimates of nucleated cell counts were derived. Sequenced by immunoSEQ multiplex PCR; TCRdb stores in-frame clones only, minus some. V and J calls and clone size are as listed in that table; D and trimming were resolved from the DNA. The sample records 300,000 to 400,000 clones, over 75% being singletons. The chain couples TRBV4-3 to TRBJ1-4; D is ambiguous. The source of this sequence is a woman in her 30s with acute COVID-19. Specimen: PBMCs or T cells enriched from blood (not recorded which). CDR3 sequence: CASSQDTEEKLFF. The CDR3 DNA is TGCGCCAGCAGCCAAGACACCGAGGAAAAACTGTTTTTT.